These 25 T cell receptor beta chains came from one sample sequenced in a study of blood T cell repertoires in COVID-19. Generated by immunoSEQ multiplex PCR, the TCRdb table keeps only in-frame clones and is missing some. Seen here are more than 40,000 clones, 75% to 90% observed once, and the top ten hold approximately 15%. The specimen sequenced was peripheral blood. The receptors shown here come from a human donor in a cohort sampled during active COVID-19.

The V call is TRBV10-1, the J call TRBJ1-5, with D hard to call. Germline V gives CDR1 WNHNN, CDR2 SYGVQD (reference sequence). This CDR3 has 13 residues. V lost 7 bases to trimming and J lost 5 bases, with 12 bases between them. The chain's CDR3 is CASTTLKYQPQHF. CDR3 in DNA: TGCGCCAGCACCACCCTAAAATATCAGCCCCAGCATTTT.

This clone has only one observation. This chain connects TRBV29-1 to TRBJ2-2; D gene unclear. CDR1 is SQVTM, CDR2 ANQGSEA, per germline. Trimming took off 7 bases at V and 5 bases at J, with 8 bases between the two ends. The length of the CDR3 is 11 residues. DNA of the CDR3: TGCAGCGCAACCGCGACCGGGGAGCTGTTTTTT. It specifies CSATATGELFF.

V gene TRBV11-2 combines with J gene TRBJ2-7, with 14 nucleotides matching TRBD2. Germline loops: CDR1 SGHAT, CDR2 FQNNGV. The V and J ends lost 8 bases and 5 bases, in that order; junction bases with no gene match: 5. The length of the CDR3 is 14 residues. In nucleotides, the CDR3 is TGTGCCAGCCTCGGGACTAGCGGGGGTCACGAGCAGTACTTC. This encodes CASLGTSGGHEQYF.

This chain links TRBV5-6 with TRBJ1-2, with D tentatively TRBD1 (5 bases). CDR3 length equals 14 residues. V was clipped by 2 bases and J by 4 bases, with 12 bases between them. From germline, CDR1 is SGHDT and CDR2 YYEEEE. In DNA form, the CDR3 reads TGTGCCAGCAGCTTTCGGGGGGTTCCCTATGGCTACACCTTC. Its translation is CASSFRGVPYGYTF.

V gene TRBV27 combines with J gene TRBJ2-7, with 10 bases that match TRBD1. From germline, CDR1 is MNHEY and CDR2 SMNVEV (reference sequence). The CDR3 is made up of 17 amino acids. Germline trimming cut 2 bases from V and 2 bases from J; bases unmatched to any gene: 9. This CDR3 reads CASSLQRGTGVPYEQYF. The CDR3 region has the DNA TGTGCCAGCAGTTTACAACGTGGGACAGGGGTACCCTACGAGCAGTACTTC.

This chain links TRBV27 with TRBJ2-7, with 8 bases matching TRBD1. The CDR3 spans 14 residues. Looked up from germline, CDR1 is MNHEY and CDR2 is SMNVEV (reference sequence). With 5 bases clipped from V and 3 bases from J, the junction kept 6 bases outside the gene matches. CDR3 nucleotide sequence: TGTGCCAGCAGTCCGGGACAGGTAGGCTACGAGCAGTACTTC. This sequence encodes CASSPGQVGYEQYF.

The chain is built from TRBV27 and TRBJ2-1; D is unclear. This CDR3 has 16 amino acids. V dropped 2 bases and J dropped 0 bases, with 11 bases sitting between them. Germline-derived CDR1 and CDR2 are MNHEY and SMNVEV (reference sequence). The DNA for the CDR3 is TGTGCCAGCAGTTTAGCTACCCTGAGCTCCTACAATGAGCAGTTCTTC. Translating it yields CASSLATLSSYNEQFF.

The chain combines TRBV7-9 with TRBJ2-7, with TRBD2 matching 7 bases. The CDR3 covers 13 residues. In germline, CDR1 is SEHNR, CDR2 FQNEAQ (reference sequence). Trimming took 0 bases from V and 5 from J; bases not matched to a gene: 1. The CDR3 sequence is CASSLAGLHEQYF. The CDR3, as DNA: TGTGCCAGCAGCTTAGCGGGACTACACGAGCAGTACTTC. Full variable domain (rest looked up from reference TRBV7-9 and TRBJ2-7): DTGVSQNPRHKITKRGQNVTFRCDPISEHNRLYWYRQTLGQGPEFLTYFQNEAQLEKSRLLSDRFSAERPKGSFSTLEIQRTEQGDSAMYLCASSLAGLHEQYFGPGTRLTVT.

The chain carries TRBV3-1 (or the pseudogene TRBV3-2) and TRBJ1-2, with 7 bases matching TRBD1. Germline assignment: CDR1 LGHDT and CDR2 YNNKEL (reference sequence). V lost 6 bases and J lost 5; bases outside the gene matches: 9. This CDR3 is 14 amino acids long. The CDR3 DNA sequence: TGTGCCAGCAGGCCCAAGGGGGCTGGATATGGCTACACCTTC. Its translation is CASRPKGAGYGYTF.

This chain links TRBV2 with TRBJ2-1; 14 positions match TRBD2. The CDR3 has 15 amino acids. Germline assignment: CDR1 SNHLY and CDR2 FYNNEI. Trimming removed 3 bases from V and 8 bases from J; junction bases left unmatched: 3. The CDR3 sequence is CASSEGTSGSHEQFF. The CDR3 nucleotides are TGTGCCAGCAGTGAGGGGACTAGCGGGAGTCATGAGCAGTTCTTC.

The chain has TRBV30 and TRBJ1-4; perhaps TRBD1 as D (5 bases). CDR1 and CDR2 from the germline V gene are GTSNPN and SVGIG (reference sequence). CDR3 length: 14 amino acids. The V gene lost 0 bases and the J gene lost 6 bases, with 11 bases spanning the gap. Written as DNA, the CDR3 is TGTGCCTGGAGTGTGGGGCCAGGCCATGAAAAACTGTTTTTT. Protein: CAWSVGPGHEKLFF.

The genes are TRBV7-9 and TRBJ2-1; 14 bases are shared with TRBD2. The CDR3 extends over 19 amino acids. Germline CDR1 reads SEHNR; CDR2 reads FQNEAQ (reference sequence). The ends lost 4 bases at V and 1 base at J; junction bases unmatched: 9. The CDR3 DNA sequence: TGTGCCAGCAGCTCCCCGGGACTAGCGGGAGTATCGTCCTACAATGAGCAGTTCTTC. Its translation is CASSSPGLAGVSSYNEQFF.

The rearrangement uses TRBV19 and TRBJ2-7, with TRBD1 matching over 9 bases. This CDR3 contains 13 residues. Trimming took 10 bases from V and 3 from J; bases not matched to a gene: 7. The germline gives CDR1 LNHDA, CDR2 SQIVND (reference sequence). The chain's CDR3 is CATLGQGRYEQYF. CDR3 nucleotide sequence: TGTGCCACCCTGGGACAGGGCCGCTACGAGCAGTACTTC. The whole variable domain, remainder taken from reference TRBV19 and TRBJ2-7, is DGGITQSPKYLFRKEGQNVTLSCEQNLNHDAMYWYRQDPGQGLRLIYYSQIVNDFQKGDIAEGYSVSREKKESFPLTVTSAQKNPTAFYLCATLGQGRYEQYFGPGTRLTVT.

The chain couples TRBV6-1 to TRBJ2-7, with 7 bases fitting TRBD1. CDR1 MNHNS and CDR2 SASEGT come from the germline V gene. The CDR3 runs 15 residues. The V segment lost 0 bases and the J segment 4 bases; nucleotides outside the gene matches: 6. The CDR3 DNA reads as TGTGCCAGCAGTGAAGCCCGGACAGGAGTTTACGAGCAGTACTTC. Protein: CASSEARTGVYEQYF.

The V and J genes are TRBV27 and TRBJ1-5, with D perhaps TRBD1 (6 bases). Trimming took 6 bases from V and 2 from J, leaving 14 bases between them. The CDR3 is 15 amino acids. Germline CDR1 and CDR2: MNHEY and SMNVEV (reference sequence). Here the CDR3 reads CASSLTGLGNQPQHF. In nucleotides, the CDR3 is TGTGCCAGCAGCCTAACAGGGTTGGGCAATCAGCCCCAGCATTTT.

The V call is TRBV19, the J call TRBJ2-7, with a weak D call TRBD2 (6 bases). V lost 6 bases and J 7 bases, leaving 10 bases between the germline ends. In germline, CDR1 is LNHDA, CDR2 SQIVND (reference sequence). The CDR3 runs to 11 residues. The CDR3 DNA follows: TGTGCCAGTAGACGGGAGTCGGAGCAGTACTTC. It encodes CASRRESEQYF.

The chain combines TRBV5-5 with TRBJ1-1, with D tentatively TRBD1 (5 bases). The germline gives CDR1 SGHKS, CDR2 YYEKEE (reference sequence). There are 14 residues in the CDR3. V was cut by 1 base and J by 9 bases, with 16 bases left in between. DNA for the CDR3: TGTGCCAGCAGCTTGATTTCCATTGACAGAAAAGCTTTCTTT. It yields the protein CASSLISIDRKAFF.

This chain connects TRBV18 to TRBJ2-5; D might be TRBD2 (5 bases). This CDR3 comprises 15 residues. The germline V and J ends were trimmed by 4 bases and 5 bases, with 17 bases remaining between them. CDR1 and CDR2 from the germline V gene are KGHSH and LQKENI. The CDR3 is CASSLSRGNGETQYF. CDR3 nucleotide sequence: TGTGCCAGCTCACTTAGTCGAGGGAATGGGGAGACCCAGTACTTC.

The rearrangement joins TRBV2 to TRBJ2-7, with 7 nucleotides matching TRBD2. J gave up 1 base and V 6 bases, and 9 bases lay outside the gene matches. The CDR3 spans 15 residues. Germline CDR1 SNHLY, CDR2 FYNNEI. The CDR3 DNA follows: TGTGCCAGCAGGCTTAGCGGGTTCGCGTCCTACGAGCAGTACTTC. Protein: CASRLSGFASYEQYF.

This clone was found a few times. This chain joins TRBV7-3 and TRBJ1-6; the match to TRBD1 covers 7 bases. Trimming removed 4 bases from V and 10 bases from J; junction bases left unmatched: 7. The CDR3 consists of 14 residues. Germline values: CDR1 SGHTA, CDR2 FQGTGA. In DNA, the CDR3 is TGTGCCAGCAGCTCAGGACAGGTTGGGTCACCCCTCCACTTT. Protein product: CASSSGQVGSPLHF.

This clone was seen only a few times. V is TRBV28 and J is TRBJ2-7; 9 bases match TRBD2. Germline CDR1 MDHEN, CDR2 SYDVKM. With 6 bases clipped from V and 5 bases from J, the junction kept 11 bases outside the gene matches. This CDR3 region has 15 residues. The CDR3 DNA sequence: TGTGCCAGCAGCCCGGGGACTAGCCGCACCCACGAGCAGTACTTC. It is translated as CASSPGTSRTHEQYF.

The chain employs TRBV6-5 and TRBJ2-1, with D hard to call. The length of the CDR3 is 13 residues. The V gene lost 4 bases and the J gene lost 3 bases, with 7 bases spanning the gap. Germline V gene lookup returns CDR1 MNHEY and CDR2 SVGAGI. DNA of the CDR3: TGTGCCAGCAGTTCCCCGGGCTACAATGAGCAGTTCTTC. It codes for CASSSPGYNEQFF.

The gene calls are TRBV7-9 and TRBJ1-2, with 9 bases aligning to TRBD1. The V and J ends lost 6 bases and 3 bases, in that order; junction bases with no gene match: 14. There are 17 residues in the CDR3. Germline CDR1 reads SEHNR; CDR2 reads FQNEAQ (reference sequence). For the CDR3, the DNA is TGTGCCAGCAGTCGTTCCGGGACAGGGTTGACGGACTATGGCTACACCTTC. It is translated as CASSRSGTGLTDYGYTF.

This clone was found a few times. V gene TRBV18 combines with J gene TRBJ2-7; D uncertain. Looked up from germline, CDR1 is KGHSH and CDR2 is LQKENI. V was pared by 4 bases and J by 6 bases, with 13 bases between. There are 13 residues in the CDR3. The CDR3: CASSLSDTREQYF. CDR3 DNA sequence: TGTGCCAGCTCACTTTCCGACACCCGCGAGCAGTACTTC. The variable domain in full, completed from reference TRBV18 and TRBJ2-7, reads NAGVMQNPRHLVRRRGQEARLRCSPMKGHSHVYWYRQLPEEGLKFMVYLQKENIIDESGMPKERFSAEFPKEGPSILRIQQVVRGDSAAYFCASSLSDTREQYFGPGTRLTVT.

To note about this clone: Within the sample, other DNA sequences also encode this same CDR3. The chain carries TRBV3-1 (or the pseudogene TRBV3-2) and TRBJ2-1; 11 bases are a match to TRBD2. Germline CDR1 is LGHDT and CDR2 is YNNKEL (reference sequence). Trimming at V came to 2 bases and at J to 9 bases, leaving 0 bases not matched to a gene. The CDR3 extends over 13 amino acids. CDR3 bases: TGTGCCAGCAGCCAAACTAGCGGGGGTGAGCAGTTCTTC. Translated, it gives CASSQTSGGEQFF.